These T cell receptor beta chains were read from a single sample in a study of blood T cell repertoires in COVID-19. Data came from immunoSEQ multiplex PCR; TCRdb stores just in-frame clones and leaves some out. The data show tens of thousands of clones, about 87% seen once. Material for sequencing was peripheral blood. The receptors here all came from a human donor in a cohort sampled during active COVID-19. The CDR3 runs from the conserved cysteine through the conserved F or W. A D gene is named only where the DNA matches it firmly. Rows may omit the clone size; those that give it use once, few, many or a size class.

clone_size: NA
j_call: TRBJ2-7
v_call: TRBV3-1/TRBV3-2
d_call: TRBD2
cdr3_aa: CASSQMLAGALGEQYF
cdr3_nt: TGTGCCAGCAGCCAAATGCTTGCGGGAGCGCTGGGTGAGCAGTACTTC

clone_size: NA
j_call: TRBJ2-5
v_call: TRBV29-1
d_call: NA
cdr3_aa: CSVLGEAETQYF
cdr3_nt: TGCAGCGTCCTAGGGGAAGCGGAGACCCAGTACTTC

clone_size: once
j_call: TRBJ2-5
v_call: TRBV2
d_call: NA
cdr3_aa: CASRARVVETQYF
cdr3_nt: TGTGCCAGCAGGGCCCGGGTTGTGGAGACCCAGTACTTC

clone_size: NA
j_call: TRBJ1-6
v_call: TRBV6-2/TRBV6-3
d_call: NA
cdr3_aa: CASSYSAGGTPSPLHF
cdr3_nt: TGTGCCAGCAGTTACTCTGCGGGGGGCACTCCTTCACCCCTCCACTTT

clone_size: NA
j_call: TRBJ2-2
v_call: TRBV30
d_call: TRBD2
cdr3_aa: CAWSAYQSGDTGELFF
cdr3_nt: TGTGCCTGGAGTGCCTATCAGAGCGGGGACACCGGGGAGCTGTTTTTT

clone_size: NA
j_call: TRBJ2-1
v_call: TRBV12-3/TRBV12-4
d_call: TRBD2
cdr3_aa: CASWGGGLNEQFF
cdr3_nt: TGTGCCAGCTGGGGGGGAGGGCTGAATGAGCAGTTCTTC

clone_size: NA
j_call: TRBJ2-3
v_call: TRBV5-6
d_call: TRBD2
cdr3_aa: CASSLGAGGSDTQYF
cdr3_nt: TGTGCCAGCAGCTTGGGAGCGGGGGGCAGTGATACGCAGTATTTT

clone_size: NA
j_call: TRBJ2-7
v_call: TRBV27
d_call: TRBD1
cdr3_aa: CASSLAGRGYEQYF
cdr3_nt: TGTGCCAGCAGTTTGGCGGGCAGGGGGTACGAGCAGTACTTC

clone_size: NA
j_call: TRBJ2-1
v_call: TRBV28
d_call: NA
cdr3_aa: CASSLMARNEQFF
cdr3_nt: TGTGCCAGCAGTCTCATGGCGAGGAATGAGCAGTTCTTC

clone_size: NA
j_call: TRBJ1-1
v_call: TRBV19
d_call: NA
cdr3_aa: CASTPRPGGTEAFF
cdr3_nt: TGTGCCAGTACTCCTCGACCCGGCGGCACTGAAGCTTTCTTT

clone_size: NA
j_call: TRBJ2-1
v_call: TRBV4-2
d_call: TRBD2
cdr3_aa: CASSQDPVAGEGEQFF
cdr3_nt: TGTGCCAGCAGCCAAGATCCGGTAGCGGGTGAGGGTGAGCAGTTCTTC

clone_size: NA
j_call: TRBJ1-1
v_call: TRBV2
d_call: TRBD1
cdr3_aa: CASSGQGIYTEAFF
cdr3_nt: TGTGCCAGCAGCGGACAGGGAATATACACTGAAGCTTTCTTT

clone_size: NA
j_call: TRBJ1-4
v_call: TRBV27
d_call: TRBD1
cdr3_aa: CASSLRRQGNRNEKLFF
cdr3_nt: TGTGCCAGCAGTTTAAGAAGACAGGGAAATCGTAATGAAAAACTGTTTTTT

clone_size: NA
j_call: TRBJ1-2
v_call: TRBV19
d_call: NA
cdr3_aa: CASNDGGGNYGYTF
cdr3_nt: TGTGCCAGTAACGATGGGGGAGGGAACTATGGCTACACCTTC

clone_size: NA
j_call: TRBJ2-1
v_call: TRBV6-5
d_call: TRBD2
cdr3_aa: CASSYGLADNEQFF
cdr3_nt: TGTGCCAGCAGTTACGGGCTAGCGGACAATGAGCAGTTCTTC

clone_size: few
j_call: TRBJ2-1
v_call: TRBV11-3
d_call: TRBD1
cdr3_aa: CASSLRGDSIYNEQFF
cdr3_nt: TGTGCCAGCAGCCTACGTGGGGACAGTATCTACAATGAGCAGTTCTTC

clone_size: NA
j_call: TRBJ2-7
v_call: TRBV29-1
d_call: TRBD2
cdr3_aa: CSVDSASGYEQYF
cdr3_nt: TGCAGCGTTGACTCGGCTAGCGGCTACGAGCAGTACTTC

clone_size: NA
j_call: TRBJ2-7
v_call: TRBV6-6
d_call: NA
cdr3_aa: CASRRGSAYEQYF
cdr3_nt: TGTGCCAGCCGGAGGGGTTCAGCCTACGAGCAGTACTTC

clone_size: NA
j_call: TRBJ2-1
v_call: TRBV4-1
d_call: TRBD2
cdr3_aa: CASSQAAPSGGNNEQFF
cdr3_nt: TGCGCCAGCAGCCAAGCGGCCCCTAGCGGGGGGAACAATGAGCAGTTCTTC

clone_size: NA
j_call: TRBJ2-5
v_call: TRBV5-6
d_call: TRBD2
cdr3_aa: CASSIRLAGGKYQETQYF
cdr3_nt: TGTGCCAGCAGCATCCGACTAGCGGGAGGAAAGTACCAAGAGACCCAGTACTTC

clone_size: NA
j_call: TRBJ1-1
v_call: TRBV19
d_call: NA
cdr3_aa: CASSLVPGLGGRAFF
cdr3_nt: TGTGCCAGTAGTCTCGTCCCGGGACTAGGGGGTAGGGCTTTCTTT

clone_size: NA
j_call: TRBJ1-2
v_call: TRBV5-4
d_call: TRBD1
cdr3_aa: CASSLDRGTDGYTF
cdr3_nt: TGTGCCAGCAGTTTGGACAGGGGGACGGATGGCTACACCTTC

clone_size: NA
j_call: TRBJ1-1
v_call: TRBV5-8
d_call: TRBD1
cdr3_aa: CASSLWGEGTGNTEAFF
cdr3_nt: TGTGCCAGCAGCTTGTGGGGCGAAGGGACAGGGAACACTGAAGCTTTCTTT

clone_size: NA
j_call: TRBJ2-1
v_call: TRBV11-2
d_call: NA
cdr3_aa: CASSQTRPYNEQFF
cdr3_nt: TGTGCCAGCAGCCAGACTAGACCTTACAATGAGCAGTTCTTC

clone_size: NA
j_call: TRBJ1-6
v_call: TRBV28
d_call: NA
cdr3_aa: CASSSPVLPLHF
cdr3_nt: TGTGCCAGCAGTTCCCCAGTGTTACCCCTCCACTTT

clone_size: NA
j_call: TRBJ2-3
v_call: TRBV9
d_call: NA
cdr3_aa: CASSVPGADTQYF
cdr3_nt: TGTGCCAGCAGCGTTCCTGGGGCGGATACGCAGTATTTT

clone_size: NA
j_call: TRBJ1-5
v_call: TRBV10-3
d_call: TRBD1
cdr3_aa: CAISNQQGARNQPQHF
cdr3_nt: TGTGCCATCAGTAATCAACAGGGGGCGCGCAATCAGCCCCAGCATTTT

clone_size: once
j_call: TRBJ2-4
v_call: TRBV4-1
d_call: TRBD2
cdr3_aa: CASSQGGIGAKNIQYF
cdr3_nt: TGCGCCAGCAGCCAGGGGGGGATTGGAGCCAAAAACATTCAGTACTTC

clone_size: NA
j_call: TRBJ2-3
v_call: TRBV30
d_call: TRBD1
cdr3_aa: CAWSEGQGADTQYF
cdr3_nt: TGTGCCTGGAGCGAGGGACAGGGAGCAGATACGCAGTATTTT

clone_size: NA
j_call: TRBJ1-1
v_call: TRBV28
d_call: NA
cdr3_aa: CASTGGMARTEAFF
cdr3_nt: TGTGCCAGCACCGGGGGTATGGCGCGAACTGAAGCTTTCTTT

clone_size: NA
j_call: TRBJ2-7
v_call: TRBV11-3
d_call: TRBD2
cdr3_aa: CASSSGSGRFYEQYF
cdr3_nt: TGTGCCAGCAGCTCCGGAAGCGGGAGGTTTTACGAGCAGTACTTC

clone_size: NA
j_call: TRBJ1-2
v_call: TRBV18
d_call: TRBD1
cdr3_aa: CASSLPGTGVGYTF
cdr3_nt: TGTGCCAGCTCACTGCCCGGGACAGGGGTCGGCTACACCTTC

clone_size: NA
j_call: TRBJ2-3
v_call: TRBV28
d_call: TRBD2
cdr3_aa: CASSLHQAGGIGDTQYF
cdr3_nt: TGTGCCAGCAGTTTACATCAAGCGGGAGGGATAGGAGATACGCAGTATTTT

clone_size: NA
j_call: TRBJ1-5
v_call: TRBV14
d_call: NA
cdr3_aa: CASSQGDQPQHF
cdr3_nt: TGTGCCAGCAGCCAAGGCGATCAGCCCCAGCATTTT

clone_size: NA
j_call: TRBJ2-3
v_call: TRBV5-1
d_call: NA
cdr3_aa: CASMTTISTDTQYF
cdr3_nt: TGCGCCAGCATGACGACTATCTCCACAGATACGCAGTATTTT

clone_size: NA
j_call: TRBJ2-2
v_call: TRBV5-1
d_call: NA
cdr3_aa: CASSLTAGPNTGELFF
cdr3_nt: TGCGCCAGCAGCTTGACCGCGGGACCCAACACCGGGGAGCTGTTTTTT

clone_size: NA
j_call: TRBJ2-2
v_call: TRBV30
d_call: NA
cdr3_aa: CAWSTQEVWLFF
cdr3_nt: TGTGCCTGGAGTACACAAGAAGTTTGGCTGTTTTTT

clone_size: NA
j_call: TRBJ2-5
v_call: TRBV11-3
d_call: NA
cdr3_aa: CASSSGPGEETQYF
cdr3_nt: TGTGCCAGCAGTTCCGGGCCCGGGGAAGAGACCCAGTACTTC

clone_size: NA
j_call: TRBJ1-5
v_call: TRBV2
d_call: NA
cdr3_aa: CASSLTGYSNQPQHF
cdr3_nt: TGTGCCAGCAGCCTCACAGGTTATAGCAATCAGCCCCAGCATTTT

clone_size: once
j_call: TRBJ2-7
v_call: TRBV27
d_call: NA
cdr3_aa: CASSFAGGYEQYF
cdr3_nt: TGTGCCAGCAGTTTCGCCGGGGGCTACGAGCAGTACTTC

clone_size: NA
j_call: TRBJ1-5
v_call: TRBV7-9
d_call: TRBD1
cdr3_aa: CASSPTGAGQPQHF
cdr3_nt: TGTGCCAGCAGCCCAACAGGGGCAGGTCAGCCCCAGCATTTT

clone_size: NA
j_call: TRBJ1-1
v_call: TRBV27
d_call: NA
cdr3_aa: CASRGSWNTEAFF
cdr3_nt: TGTGCCAGCAGGGGGAGTTGGAACACTGAAGCTTTCTTT

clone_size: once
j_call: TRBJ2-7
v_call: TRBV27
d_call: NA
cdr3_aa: CATIWGDEQYF
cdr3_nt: TGTGCCACTATCTGGGGGGACGAGCAGTACTTC

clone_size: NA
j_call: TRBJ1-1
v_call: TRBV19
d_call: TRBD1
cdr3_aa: CASSIRDRLNTEAFF
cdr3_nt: TGTGCCAGTAGTATTCGGGACAGACTGAACACTGAAGCTTTCTTT

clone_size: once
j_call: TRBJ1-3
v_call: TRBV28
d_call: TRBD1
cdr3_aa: CASSLSAGQAGNTIYF
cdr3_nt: TGTGCCAGCAGTTTGTCCGCCGGACAGGCTGGAAACACCATATATTTT

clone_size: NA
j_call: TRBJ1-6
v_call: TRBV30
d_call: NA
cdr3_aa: CAWSVSGVFLKSPLHF
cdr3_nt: TGTGCCTGGAGTGTATCCGGGGTTTTCCTCAAGTCACCCCTCCACTTT

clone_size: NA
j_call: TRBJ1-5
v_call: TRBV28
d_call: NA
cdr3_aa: CASSLYVEEVGNQPQHF
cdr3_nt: TGTGCCAGCAGTCTCTATGTGGAGGAAGTCGGCAATCAGCCCCAGCATTTT